One sample yielded the 9 T cell receptor beta chains listed below, sequenced in a study of cytomegalovirus exposure and HLA in healthy donors. The primer mix had 60 Vbeta and 13 Jbeta primers. This table comes from immunoSEQ multiplex PCR, and its TCRdb copy is limited to in-frame clones, with some not included. In the table there are about 160,000 clones, roughly 80% of which are singletons. Sequencing input: PBMCs. Receptors originate from a man aged 45 to 65 in good health and CMV-seropositive.

This clone came up a few times. The chain has TRBV19 and TRBJ1-5; 9 nucleotides line up with TRBD1. Germline lookup yields CDR1 LNHDA and CDR2 SQIVND (reference sequence). Trimming took 5 bases from V and 3 from J; bases not matched to a gene: 11. The length of the CDR3 is 17 residues. CDR3 amino acids: CASSAPPGQGNNQPQHF. The CDR3 nucleotides are TGTGCCAGTAGTGCTCCCCCCGGACAGGGGAACAATCAGCCCCAGCATTTT.

The V and J genes are TRBV2 and TRBJ1-5; D possibly corresponds to TRBD1 (6 bases). V dropped 7 bases and J dropped 4 bases, with 17 bases sitting between them. The CDR3 is 15 residues long. CDR1 SNHLY and CDR2 FYNNEI come from the germline V gene. CDR3 loop: CASKGQDSLNQPQHF. CDR3 DNA: TGTGCCAGCAAGGGCCAGGACAGCCTTAATCAGCCCCAGCATTTT.

The chain uses TRBV5-4 and TRBJ1-1; the D gene is possibly TRBD1 (5 bases). This CDR3 is built from 13 residues. From germline, CDR1 is SGHNT and CDR2 YYREEE (reference sequence). The V end lost 0 bases, the J end lost 3 bases, and 6 bases lay between the germline ends. CDR3 in DNA: TGTGCCAGCAGCTTGGAGGGGCACACTGAAGCTTTCTTT. This sequence encodes CASSLEGHTEAFF.

A remark on this clone: At the DNA level, this CDR3 is encoded by other sequences in the same sample as well. The chain employs TRBV18 and TRBJ1-1; D is uncertain. Trimming stripped 3 bases from V and 1 base from J, with 9 bases between. In germline, CDR1 is KGHSH, CDR2 LQKENI. This CDR3 region has 14 residues. In nucleotides, the CDR3 is TGTGCCAGCTCACCCCTTGGAGGGAACACTGAAGCTTTCTTT. Residues: CASSPLGGNTEAFF.

V is TRBV28 and J is TRBJ2-2; D possibly corresponds to TRBD2 (6 bases). The CDR3 is 16 amino acids. Per the germline V gene, CDR1 is MDHEN and CDR2 is SYDVKM. V was clipped by 5 bases and J by 5 bases, with 18 bases between them. The CDR3 bases are TGTGCCAGCAGTCTGATTCCGGAGGGCAGGACCGGGGAGCTGTTTTTT. Amino acid sequence: CASSLIPEGRTGELFF.

This clone was observed a few times. The gene calls are TRBV28 and TRBJ1-5; 8 bases are a match to TRBD1. Losses at the gene ends were 8 bases for V and 7 bases for J; bases not matched to a gene: 4. Germline CDR1 and CDR2: MDHEN and SYDVKM. The CDR3 extends over 12 amino acids. Here the CDR3 reads CASDRGRQPQHF. The DNA of the CDR3 is TGTGCCAGCGACAGGGGCCGGCAGCCCCAGCATTTT. Supplemented by reference TRBV28 and TRBJ1-5, the full variable domain reads DVKVTQSSRYLVKRTGEKVFLECVQDMDHENMFWYRQDPGLGLRLIYFSYDVKMKEKGDIPEGYSVSREKKERFSLILESASTNQTSMYLCASDRGRQPQHFGDGTRLSIL.

The chain uses TRBV5-4 and TRBJ2-2, with TRBD1 identical over 7 bases. The CDR3 covers 15 residues. Trimming at V came to 3 bases and at J to 4 bases, leaving 6 bases not matched to a gene. Germline V lookup: CDR1 SGHNT, CDR2 YYREEE (reference sequence). CDR3 sequence reads: CASSSPDRATGELFF. The CDR3 DNA follows: TGTGCCAGCAGCTCTCCTGACAGGGCCACCGGGGAGCTGTTTTTT.

V and J are TRBV4-1 and TRBJ1-3; D is unresolved. The CDR3 runs 14 residues. Deletions cut 1 base from V and 4 bases from J, with 8 bases between. Germline values: CDR1 MGHRA, CDR2 YSYEKL. CDR3 protein: CASSQGQAGNTIYF. The CDR3 nucleotides are TGCGCCAGCAGCCAAGGGCAGGCGGGAAACACCATATATTTT.

V and J are TRBV9 and TRBJ1-3; D is uncertain. The CDR3 covers 13 residues. Germline V lookup: CDR1 SGDLS, CDR2 YYNGEE. Trimming cost V 2 bases and J 3 bases, with 6 bases left between them. CDR3 sequence (DNA): TGTGCCAGCAGCGTCGACTTTGGAAACACCATATATTTT. It is translated as CASSVDFGNTIYF. Looking up the rest from reference TRBV9 and TRBJ1-3 gives the full variable domain: DSGVTQTPKHLITATGQRVTLRCSPRSGDLSVYWYQQSLDQGLQFLIQYYNGEERAKGNILERFSAQQFPDLHSELNLSSLELGDSALYFCASSVDFGNTIYFGEGSWLTVV.